These 21 T cell receptor beta chains share one sample of origin, sequenced in a study of cytotoxic CD8 clonotypes in ibrutinib-treated CLL. Method: immunoSEQ multiplex PCR; TCRdb's copy keeps in-frame clones and lacks some. The table lists 20,000 to 30,000 clones, more than 65% of them singletons, with about half in the top ten. Material: PBMCs, obtained after 12 months of ibrutinib treatment. The receptors were gathered from a human donor with chronic lymphocytic leukemia.

In its sample, this clone was seen once. The rearrangement links TRBV2 to TRBJ2-3, with D hard to call. Germline loops: CDR1 SNHLY, CDR2 FYNNEI. The V gene lost 5 bases and the J gene lost 6 bases, with 18 bases spanning the gap. This CDR3 has 15 residues. Here the CDR3 DNA reads TGTGCCAGCAGTTGGATCGCACAAACTCCGGATACGCAGTATTTT. Residues: CASSWIAQTPDTQYF.

This chain uses TRBV7-3 with TRBJ2-1; D may match TRBD1 or TRBD2 (5 bases each). V lost 5 bases and J 0 bases, leaving 14 bases between the germline ends. The CDR3 loop spans 16 amino acids. Per germline, CDR1 SGHTA and CDR2 FQGTGA. CDR3: CASSPAGASSYNEQFF. For the CDR3, the DNA is TGTGCCAGCAGCCCAGCCGGGGCGAGCTCCTACAATGAGCAGTTCTTC.

This clone has just a few counts. The chain uses TRBV7-6 and TRBJ2-1; TRBD2 matches 15 bases. The junction had 6 bases not matched to a gene; V was cut back by 5 bases and J by 10 bases. This CDR3 region has 15 residues. The germline gives CDR1 SGHVS, CDR2 FNYEAQ. CDR3 DNA: TGTGCCAGCAGCCTTTCCGGGACTAGCGGGGGGGAGCAGTTCTTC. This sequence encodes CASSLSGTSGGEQFF.

The chain recombines TRBV6-1 with TRBJ2-6, with TRBD1 matching over 7 bases. From germline, CDR1 is MNHNS and CDR2 SASEGT. The trim removed 10 bases at V and 0 bases at J, leaving 6 bases unmatched. The CDR3 is 15 residues long. The chain's CDR3 is CATRQGFSGANVLTF. The CDR3 bases are TGTGCCACACGACAGGGTTTCTCTGGGGCCAACGTCCTGACTTTC.

V usage is TRBV4-3 and J usage is TRBJ2-5, with unresolved D. Germline V gene data show CDR1 as LGHNA and CDR2 as YSLEER. The CDR3 spans 13 residues. V lost 3 bases and J lost 4, with 9 bases in between. DNA for the CDR3: TGCGCCAGCAGCCAGACCCTGGGAGAGACCCAGTACTTC. Translation gives CASSQTLGETQYF.

J is TRBJ1-1 and V is TRBV5-1; the D gene is possibly TRBD1 (5 bases). Germline CDR1 and CDR2: SGHRS and YFSETQ. The CDR3 length is 16 residues. Trimming removed 4 bases at V and 1 base at J, with 17 bases between. Here the CDR3 reads CASSPGDFLRNTEAFF. The CDR3 DNA is TGCGCCAGCAGCCCGGGGGACTTTCTTAGGAACACTGAAGCTTTCTTT.

The chain has TRBV11-2 and TRBJ2-7; TRBD1 is a possible D gene (6 bases). The CDR3 is made up of 13 amino acids. Germline V lookup: CDR1 SGHAT, CDR2 FQNNGV. Trimming shortened V by 1 base and J by 4 bases, and 8 bases separated the two germline ends. The CDR3 DNA follows: TGTGCCAGCAGCTTAGTCCAGGGGTACGAGCAGTACTTC. This gives the protein CASSLVQGYEQYF.

In this sample, this clone turned up once. The rearrangement links TRBV5-3 to TRBJ2-3, with a weak D call TRBD2 (6 bases). TRBV5-3 carries the ORF label, with uncertain function. Trimming removed 8 bases from V and 3 bases from J, with 16 bases in between. This CDR3 region has 14 residues. The CDR3 is CASGSWGETDTQYF. The CDR3 bases are TGTGCCAGCGGTAGCTGGGGGGAGACAGATACGCAGTATTTT.

The chain recombines TRBV18 with TRBJ2-5; D unresolved. The CDR3 covers 14 residues. Germline lookup yields CDR1 KGHSH and CDR2 LQKENI. Trimming took 2 bases from V and 0 from J, leaving 7 bases between them. This CDR3 is CASSPAAYQETQYF. Here the CDR3 DNA reads TGTGCCAGCTCACCAGCGGCGTACCAAGAGACCCAGTACTTC.

The chain couples TRBV19 to TRBJ1-5; 9 bases align to TRBD1. The J segment lost 0 bases and the V segment lost 6 bases, leaving 6 bases of the junction unmatched. Germline V gene sequence: CDR1 LNHDA, CDR2 SQIVND (reference sequence). This CDR3 spans 16 amino acids. The CDR3 DNA is TGTGCCAGTAGCAGACAGGGGGACTATAGCAATCAGCCCCAGCATTTT. Translating gives CASSRQGDYSNQPQHF. The full variable domain, completed using reference TRBV19 and TRBJ1-5, is DGGITQSPKYLFRKEGQNVTLSCEQNLNHDAMYWYRQDPGQGLRLIYYSQIVNDFQKGDIAEGYSVSREKKESFPLTVTSAQKNPTAFYLCASSRQGDYSNQPQHFGDGTRLSIL.

This chain links TRBV5-8 with TRBJ1-6; maybe TRBD1 (6 bases). V was clipped by 4 bases and J by 5 bases, with 13 bases between them. Germline V gene lookup returns CDR1 SGHTS and CDR2 YDEGEE. The CDR3 has 15 residues. As DNA, the CDR3 is TGTGCCAGCAGCAAACGGGACACGAATAATTCACCCCTCCACTTT. Its translation is CASSKRDTNNSPLHF.

This clone was detected only a few times. Its ends do not fully match the called genes, so a read error is possible. J is TRBJ1-5 and V is TRBV18; D not certain. The germline gives CDR1 KGHSH, CDR2 LQKENI. There are 13 residues in the CDR3. For the CDR3, the DNA is TGTGCCAGCTCAACACCCGGAGGACAGCCCCAGCATTTT. Translation: CASSTPGGQPQHF.

This chain uses TRBV18 with TRBJ2-1; TRBD1 matches 7 bases. V gave up 4 bases and J gave up 5 bases; unmatched junction bases: 8. Germline values: CDR1 KGHSH, CDR2 LQKENI. This CDR3 is built from 15 residues. The CDR3 reads CASSHWDSLDNEQFF. In DNA, the CDR3 is TGTGCCAGCTCACACTGGGACAGTCTAGACAATGAGCAGTTCTTC.

This sequence joins TRBV25-1 and TRBJ1-1; 7 bases match TRBD1. Germline lookup yields CDR1 MGHDK and CDR2 SYGVNS. The CDR3 extends over 12 amino acids. Unmatched junction bases numbered 4, after V lost 4 bases and J lost 8 bases. This CDR3 reads CASSVRDREAFF. The CDR3 nucleotides are TGTGCCAGCAGTGTAAGGGACAGAGAAGCTTTCTTT.

The table lists this clone with a few counts. Other DNA sequences from this sample encode an identical CDR3 as well. V is TRBV2 and J is TRBJ1-2; 9 nucleotides line up with TRBD1. Germline CDR1 is SNHLY and CDR2 is FYNNEI. The CDR3 runs 14 residues. V was clipped by 1 base and J by 7 bases; unmatched bases: 4. As DNA, the CDR3 is TGTGCCAGCAGTGAAGGCCGGGACAGGGCTGGCTACACCTTC. As protein: CASSEGRDRAGYTF.

This clone is a singleton in its sample. The rearrangement links TRBV29-1 to TRBJ1-1, with unresolved D. With 6 bases removed from V and 3 bases from J, the gap between germline ends came to 8 bases. The CDR3 is 11 residues long. Germline V lookup: CDR1 SQVTM, CDR2 ANQGSEA. CDR3 sequence reads: CSVAWDTEAFF. DNA of the CDR3: TGCAGCGTCGCGTGGGACACTGAAGCTTTCTTT.

CDR3 bases: TGCAGCGTGGGCGGACTAGCGGGGGGGCGAGAGTACAATGAGCAGTTCTTC. It is translated as CSVGGLAGGREYNEQFF. V and J are TRBV29-1 and TRBJ2-1; 15 bases fit TRBD2. The germline V gene has CDR1 SQVTM and CDR2 ANQGSEA. V shed 6 bases, J shed 4 bases, and the junction held 10 bases outside the gene matches. This CDR3 is 17 amino acids long.

V usage is TRBV9 and J usage is TRBJ1-1; D remains ambiguous. In germline, CDR1 is SGDLS, CDR2 YYNGEE. V shed 9 bases and J shed 0 bases, with 12 bases lying between them. The CDR3 spans 13 residues. The CDR3 DNA reads TGTGCCACGGGAACGGGTATGAACACTGAAGCTTTCTTT. It codes for CATGTGMNTEAFF.

The chain links TRBV19 to TRBJ1-1, with 10 bases that match TRBD1. Germline loops: CDR1 LNHDA, CDR2 SQIVND (reference sequence). V gave up 6 bases and J gave up 2 bases; unmatched junction bases: 3. This CDR3 has 14 amino acids. The CDR3 nucleotides are TGTGCCAGTAGGGTGACAGGGGGCAACACTGAAGCTTTCTTT. It yields the protein CASRVTGGNTEAFF.

CDR3 in amino acids: CASSLTTPGWGNQPQHF. CDR3 DNA: TGTGCCAGCAGCTTAACGACCCCAGGGTGGGGCAATCAGCCCCAGCATTTT. The J gene is TRBJ1-5, the V gene TRBV7-3; TRBD1 is a possible D gene (5 bases). CDR1 and CDR2 (germline): SGHTA, FQGTGA. This CDR3 is 17 amino acids long. The V and J ends lost 0 bases and 2 bases respectively, with 14 bases between them.

To note about this clone: Other nucleotide sequences in the sample specify the same CDR3. V and J are TRBV7-9 and TRBJ2-7, with a possible D match to TRBD2 (7 bases). The CDR3 is 15 residues long. CDR1 and CDR2 from the germline V gene are SEHNR and FQNEAQ (reference sequence). Trimming stripped 6 bases from V and 0 bases from J, with 15 bases between. The CDR3 sequence is CASSLGGGGSYEQYF. The CDR3 nucleotides are TGTGCCAGCAGTCTTGGGGGAGGGGGCTCCTACGAGCAGTACTTC.